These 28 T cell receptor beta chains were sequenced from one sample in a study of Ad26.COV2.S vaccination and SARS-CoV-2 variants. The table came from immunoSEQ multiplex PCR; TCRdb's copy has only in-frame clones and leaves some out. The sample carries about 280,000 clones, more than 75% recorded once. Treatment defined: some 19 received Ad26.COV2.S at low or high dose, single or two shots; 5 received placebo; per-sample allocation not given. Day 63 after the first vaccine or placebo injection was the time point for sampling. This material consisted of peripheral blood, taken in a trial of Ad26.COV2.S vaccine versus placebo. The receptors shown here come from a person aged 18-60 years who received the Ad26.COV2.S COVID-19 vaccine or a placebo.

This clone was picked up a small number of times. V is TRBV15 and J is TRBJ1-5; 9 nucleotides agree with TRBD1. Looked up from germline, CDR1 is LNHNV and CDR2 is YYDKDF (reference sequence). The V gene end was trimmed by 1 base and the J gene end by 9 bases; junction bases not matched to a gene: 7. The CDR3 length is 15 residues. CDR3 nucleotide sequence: TGTGCCACCAGCAGAGGAGGACAGGGGATACCGCCCCAGCATTTT. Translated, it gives CATSRGGQGIPPQHF.

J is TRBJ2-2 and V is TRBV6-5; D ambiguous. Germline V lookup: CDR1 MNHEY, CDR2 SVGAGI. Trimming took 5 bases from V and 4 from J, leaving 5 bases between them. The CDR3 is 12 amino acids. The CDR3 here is CASSISTGELFF. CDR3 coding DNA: TGTGCCAGCAGTATCTCCACCGGGGAGCTGTTTTTT.

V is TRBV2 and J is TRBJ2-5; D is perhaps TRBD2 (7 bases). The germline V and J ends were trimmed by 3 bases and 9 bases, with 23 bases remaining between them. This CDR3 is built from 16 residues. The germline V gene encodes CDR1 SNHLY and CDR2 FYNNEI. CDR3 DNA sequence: TGTGCCAGCAGTGATGGGAGTGGGGGGGGCTCTCACCCCCAGTACTTC. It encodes CASSDGSGGGSHPQYF.

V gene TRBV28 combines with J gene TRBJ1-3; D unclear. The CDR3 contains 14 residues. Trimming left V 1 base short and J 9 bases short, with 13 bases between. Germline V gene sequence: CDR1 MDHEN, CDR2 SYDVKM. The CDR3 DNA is TGTGCCAGCAGTTTATCCGCGGGGAAAAGCACCATATATTTT. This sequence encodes CASSLSAGKSTIYF.

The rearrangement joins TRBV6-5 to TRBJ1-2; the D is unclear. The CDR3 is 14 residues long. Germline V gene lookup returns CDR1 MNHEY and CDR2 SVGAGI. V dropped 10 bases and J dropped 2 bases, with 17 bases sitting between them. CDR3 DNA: TGTGCCACTTCTCTCGGGGTTGGAAACTATGGCTACACCTTC. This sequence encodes CATSLGVGNYGYTF.

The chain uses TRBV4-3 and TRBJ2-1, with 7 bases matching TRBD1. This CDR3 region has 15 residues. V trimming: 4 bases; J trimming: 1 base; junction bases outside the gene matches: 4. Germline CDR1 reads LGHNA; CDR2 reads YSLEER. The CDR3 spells CASSPRQGSYNEQFF. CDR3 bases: TGCGCCAGCAGCCCCCGACAGGGATCCTACAATGAGCAGTTCTTC.

CDR3 in DNA: TGTGCCAGCAGCTTGGAGGGCGGGGGCTGGGAGACCCAGTACTTC. Protein sequence: CASSLEGGGWETQYF. The chain uses TRBV5-8 and TRBJ2-5; tentatively, D is TRBD2 (7 bases). With 0 bases removed from V and 5 bases from J, the gap between germline ends came to 14 bases. The CDR3 is 15 amino acids. Germline V gene lookup returns CDR1 SGHTS and CDR2 YDEGEE.

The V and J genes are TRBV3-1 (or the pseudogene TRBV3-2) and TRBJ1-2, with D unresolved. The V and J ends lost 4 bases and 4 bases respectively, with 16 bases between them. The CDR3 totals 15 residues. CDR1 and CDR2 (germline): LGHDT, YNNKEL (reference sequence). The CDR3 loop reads CASSLRSGPVYGYTF. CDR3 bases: TGTGCCAGCAGCCTGAGGTCGGGTCCCGTCTATGGCTACACCTTC.

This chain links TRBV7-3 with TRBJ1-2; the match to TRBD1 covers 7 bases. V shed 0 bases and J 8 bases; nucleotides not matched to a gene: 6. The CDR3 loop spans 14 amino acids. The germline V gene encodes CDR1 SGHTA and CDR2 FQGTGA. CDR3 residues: CASSLTDRARGYTF. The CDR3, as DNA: TGTGCCAGCAGCTTAACCGACAGGGCCCGGGGCTACACCTTC.

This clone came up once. Here the CDR3 reads CASSYSFSSSYEQYF. Written as DNA, the CDR3 is TGTGCCAGCAGTTACTCTTTCTCGAGCTCCTACGAGCAGTACTTC. The chain recombines TRBV6-5 with TRBJ2-7; D gene unclear. The CDR3 has 15 amino acids. Looked up from germline, CDR1 is MNHEY and CDR2 is SVGAGI. The V end was cut by 0 bases, the J end by 0 bases, with 9 bases between.

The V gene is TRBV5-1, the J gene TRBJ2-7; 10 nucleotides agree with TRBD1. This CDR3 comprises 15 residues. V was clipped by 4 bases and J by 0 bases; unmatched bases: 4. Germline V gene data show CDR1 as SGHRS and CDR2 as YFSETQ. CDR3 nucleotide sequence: TGCGCCAGCAGCGTGACAGGGGGCGACTCCTACGAGCAGTACTTC. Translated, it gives CASSVTGGDSYEQYF. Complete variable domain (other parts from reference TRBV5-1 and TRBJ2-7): KAGVTQTPRYLIKTRGQQVTLSCSPISGHRSVSWYQQTPGQGLQFLFEYFSETQRNKGNFPGRFSGRQFSNSRSEMNVSTLELGDSALYLCASSVTGGDSYEQYFGPGTRLTVT.

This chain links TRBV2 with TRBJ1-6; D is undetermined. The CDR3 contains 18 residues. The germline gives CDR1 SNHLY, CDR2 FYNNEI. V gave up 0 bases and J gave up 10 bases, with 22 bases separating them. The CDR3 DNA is TGTGCCAGCAGTGAAGCAACATTTGGAAATTCGGATAGATCACCCCTCCACTTT. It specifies CASSEATFGNSDRSPLHF.

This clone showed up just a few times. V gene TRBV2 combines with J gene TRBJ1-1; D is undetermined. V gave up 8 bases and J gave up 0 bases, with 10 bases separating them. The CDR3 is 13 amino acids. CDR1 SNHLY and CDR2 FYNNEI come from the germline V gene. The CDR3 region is CASAADLNTEAFF. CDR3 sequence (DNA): TGTGCCAGCGCGGCAGACCTGAACACTGAAGCTTTCTTT.

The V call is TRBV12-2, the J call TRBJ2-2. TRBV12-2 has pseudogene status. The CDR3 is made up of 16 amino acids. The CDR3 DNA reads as TGTGCAAGTCGCTCTCATGCGCCCAACAATTCCGGGGAGCTGTTTTTT. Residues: CASRSHAPNNSGELFF.

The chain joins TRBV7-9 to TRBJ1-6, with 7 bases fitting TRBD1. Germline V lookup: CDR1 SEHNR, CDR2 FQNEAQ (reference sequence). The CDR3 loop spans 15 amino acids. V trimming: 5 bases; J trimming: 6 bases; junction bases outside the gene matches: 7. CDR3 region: CASSPTGTANSPLHF. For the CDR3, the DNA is TGTGCCAGCAGCCCAACCGGGACAGCTAATTCACCCCTCCACTTT.

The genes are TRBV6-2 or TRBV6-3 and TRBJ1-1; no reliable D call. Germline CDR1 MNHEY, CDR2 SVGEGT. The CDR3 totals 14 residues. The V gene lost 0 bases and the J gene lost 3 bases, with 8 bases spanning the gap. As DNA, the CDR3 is TGTGCCAGCAGTTACTCGGCCAGGTACACTGAAGCTTTCTTT. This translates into CASSYSARYTEAFF.

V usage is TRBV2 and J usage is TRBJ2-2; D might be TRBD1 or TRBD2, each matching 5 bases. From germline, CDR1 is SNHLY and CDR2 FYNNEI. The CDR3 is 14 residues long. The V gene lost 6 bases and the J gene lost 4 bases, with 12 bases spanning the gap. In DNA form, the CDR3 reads TGTGCCAGCAGGCAGGGACCCATCACCGGGGAGCTGTTTTTT. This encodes CASRQGPITGELFF.

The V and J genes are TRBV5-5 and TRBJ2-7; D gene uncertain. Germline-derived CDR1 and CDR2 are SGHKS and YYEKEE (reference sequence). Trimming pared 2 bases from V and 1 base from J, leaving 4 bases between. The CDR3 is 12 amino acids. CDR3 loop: CASSFGSYEQYF. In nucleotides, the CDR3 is TGTGCCAGCAGCTTCGGTTCCTACGAGCAGTACTTC.

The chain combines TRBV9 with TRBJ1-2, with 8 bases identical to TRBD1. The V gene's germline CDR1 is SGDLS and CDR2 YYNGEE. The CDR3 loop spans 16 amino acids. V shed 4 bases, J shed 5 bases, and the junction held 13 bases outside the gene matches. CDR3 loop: CASSPGQARTSYGYTF. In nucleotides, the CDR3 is TGTGCCAGCAGCCCGGGACAGGCTCGAACATCGTATGGCTACACCTTC.

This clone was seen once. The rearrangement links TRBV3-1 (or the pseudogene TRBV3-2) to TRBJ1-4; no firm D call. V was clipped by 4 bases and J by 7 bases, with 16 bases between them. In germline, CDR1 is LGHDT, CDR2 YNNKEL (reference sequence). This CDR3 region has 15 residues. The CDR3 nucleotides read TGTGCCAGCAGCCGACTTATGGAGACATCTGAAAAACTGTTTTTT. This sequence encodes CASSRLMETSEKLFF.

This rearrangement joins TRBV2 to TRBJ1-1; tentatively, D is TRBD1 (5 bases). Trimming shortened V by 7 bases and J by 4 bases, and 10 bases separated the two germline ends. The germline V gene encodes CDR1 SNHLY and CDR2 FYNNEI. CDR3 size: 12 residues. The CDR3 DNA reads TGTGCCAGCAAGGTCGGGGGCACTGAAGCTTTCTTT. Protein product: CASKVGGTEAFF.

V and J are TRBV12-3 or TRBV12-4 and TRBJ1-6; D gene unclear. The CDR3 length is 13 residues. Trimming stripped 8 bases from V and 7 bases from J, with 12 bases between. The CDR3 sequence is CASGRERNSPLHF. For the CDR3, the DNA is TGTGCCAGCGGTCGGGAGCGGAATTCACCCCTCCACTTT.

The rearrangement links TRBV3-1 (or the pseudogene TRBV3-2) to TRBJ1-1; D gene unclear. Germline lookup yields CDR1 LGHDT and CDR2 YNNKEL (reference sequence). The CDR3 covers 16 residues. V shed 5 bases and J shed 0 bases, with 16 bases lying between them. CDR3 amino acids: CASSKVGSAMNTEAFF. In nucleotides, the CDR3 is TGTGCCAGCAGCAAGGTTGGTTCGGCCATGAACACTGAAGCTTTCTTT.

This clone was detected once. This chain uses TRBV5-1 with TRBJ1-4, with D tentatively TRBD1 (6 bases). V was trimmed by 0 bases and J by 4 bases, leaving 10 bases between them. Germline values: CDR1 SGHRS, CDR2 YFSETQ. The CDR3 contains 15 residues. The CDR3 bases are TGCGCCAGCAGCTTGGAAGGACAGTATAATGAAAAACTGTTTTTT. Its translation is CASSLEGQYNEKLFF.

The DNA for the CDR3 is TGTGCCAGCAGCTTAGGGGTGACTCGCACAGATACGCAGTATTTT. Its protein product is CASSLGVTRTDTQYF. The V gene is TRBV7-2, the J gene TRBJ2-3; D gene uncertain. The CDR3 totals 15 residues. V shed 1 base and J shed 1 base, with 9 bases lying between them. Looked up from germline, CDR1 is SGHTA and CDR2 is FQGNSA.

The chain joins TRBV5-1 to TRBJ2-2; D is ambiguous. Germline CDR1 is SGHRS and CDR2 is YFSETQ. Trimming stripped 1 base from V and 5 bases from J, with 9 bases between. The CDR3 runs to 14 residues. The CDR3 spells CASSLRSGTGELFF. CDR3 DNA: TGCGCCAGCAGCTTGCGTAGTGGGACCGGGGAGCTGTTTTTT.

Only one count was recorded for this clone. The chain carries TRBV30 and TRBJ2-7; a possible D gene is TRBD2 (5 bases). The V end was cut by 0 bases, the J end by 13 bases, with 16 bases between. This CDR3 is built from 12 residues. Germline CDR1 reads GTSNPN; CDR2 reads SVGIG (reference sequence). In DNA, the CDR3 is TGTGCCTGGAGTGTAGAGCGGTGGGTTCCCTACTTC. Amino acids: CAWSVERWVPYF.

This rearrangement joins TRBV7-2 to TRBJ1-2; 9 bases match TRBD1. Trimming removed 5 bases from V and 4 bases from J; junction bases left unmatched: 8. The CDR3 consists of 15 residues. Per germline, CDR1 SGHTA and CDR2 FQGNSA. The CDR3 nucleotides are TGTGCCAGCAGCGCGTCGACAGGGGGGGTCTATGGCTACACCTTC. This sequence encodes CASSASTGGVYGYTF.